What follows is one T cell receptor beta chain and its context. Its antigen is not yet known. No clone much larger than this one lies a single base away; base qualities are absent. The treatment or condition label here, explained by the study, means: allogeneic hematopoietic cell transplantation with graft depleted of TCRalphabeta T cells and CD19 B cells. Transplant recipients were children who received TCRalphabeta/CD19-depleted allogeneic hematopoietic cell grafts. Libraries were constructed by PCR. The data were produced on an Illumina HiSeq 2500. Molecular barcoding was employed in the preparation of TCR libraries, with unique molecular identifiers being used to normalize TCRbeta repertoire quantification. TCRdb reprocessing: public reads trimmed at Q25 with fastp, clones called with MiXCR, in-frame beta chains kept. Identical CDR3 proteins give one entry, which carries the most common genes and DNA. The sample records around 420,000 distinct CDR3 sequences, around 15% of which are singletons. The ten top clones hold about 32% of the sample.

This sample is drawn from a study of T-cell reconstitution after alpha-beta-depleted transplantation in children (dated by TCRdb to the mid-2010s). Notes on the research overall: Using TCR repertoire profiling, the study followed T-cell immune reconstitution in a quantitative way in children after TCRalphabeta/CD19-depleted allogeneic hematopoietic cell transplantation. Here is what the overall study found, with its caveats: In some patients, high TCRbeta diversity at day 60 was attributed to recipient T cells and intrathymic progenitors that had survived conditioning. The frequencies of hyperexpanded clones fell over the following months, and after one year, T-cell counts and TCRbeta diversity were mostly attributed to newly produced T cells. The apparently early alphabetaT-cell count recovery about two months after transplant was reportedly dependent on only several hundred rapidly expanded clones derived from non-depleted graft cells.

CDR1 SGDLS and CDR2 YYNGEE are derived from the germline V gene. The CDR3 sequence holds 16 residues, the cysteine and phenylalanine included. The DNA shown is the 48-base CDR3, in frame from base 1. After removal of 5 bases from V and 7 bases from J, the junction retains 13 bases not matched to a gene. The material was PBMCs, mostly from graft donor cells, obtained 360 days after TCRalphabeta/CD19-depleted stem cell transplant. The sequence derives from a boy under two years old who had a stem cell transplant for Wiskott-Aldrich syndrome, so the T cells may come from the graft donor. Recombination connected TRBV9 to TRBJ2-4; 9 bases in the middle match TRBD2. Here the CDR3 is given as CASSLAGEGRGNIQYF. The DNA sequence follows: TGTGCCAGCAGTTTAGCGGGAGAAGGCAGGGGGAACATTCAGTACTTC.